One sample yielded the 26 T cell receptor beta chains listed below, sequenced in a study of T-cell reconstitution after alpha-beta-depleted transplantation in children. The authors prepared the TCRbeta library with unique molecular identifiers. TCRdb fed the PCR reads into MiXCR, producing one record per CDR3 protein. The sample lists about 640,000 distinct CDR3 sequences; 10% to 15% were seen once. Source: PBMCs, mostly from graft donor cells, taken 360 days after TCRalphabeta/CD19-depleted stem cell transplant. The source of these receptors is a male patient between 5 and 17 years old who had a stem cell transplant for acute myeloid leukemia, so the T cells may come from the graft donor.

This clonotype was seen more than once but under ten times. This CDR3 is CASKKLTVAPRSYEQYF. For the CDR3, the DNA is TGTGCCAGCAAAAAACTAACCGTCGCCCCTCGCTCCTACGAGCAGTACTTC. This chain links TRBV6-1 with TRBJ2-7, with D hard to call. In germline, CDR1 is MNHNS, CDR2 SASEGT. V lost 7 bases, J lost 0 bases, and 22 bases lay in between. CDR3 length: 17 residues.

This clonotype has ten or more counts. The rearrangement joins TRBV18 to TRBJ2-2; TRBD2 might be the D (6 bases). CDR3 length: 13 amino acids. Per the germline V gene, CDR1 is KGHSH and CDR2 is LQKENI. The V gene lost 8 bases and the J gene lost 4 bases, with 11 bases spanning the gap. CDR3 in amino acids: CASVQGGTGELFF. CDR3 DNA sequence: TGTGCCAGCGTGCAGGGAGGCACCGGGGAGCTGTTTTTT.

V and J are TRBV12-3 or TRBV12-4 and TRBJ1-4, with D hard to call. The V end lost 5 bases, the J end lost 6 bases, and 4 bases lay between the germline ends. The CDR3 consists of 11 residues. CDR3 sequence reads: CASSPYEKLFF. The CDR3, as DNA: TGTGCCAGCAGTCCTTATGAAAAACTGTTTTTT.

Only a few counts were recorded for this clonotype. The V and J genes are TRBV6-1 and TRBJ1-2; D may be TRBD1 (6 bases). The CDR3 extends over 14 amino acids. The germline V gene encodes CDR1 MNHNS and CDR2 SASEGT. V was pared by 7 bases and J by 4 bases, with 16 bases between. The CDR3 sequence: CASTLGGQSYGYTF. The CDR3, as DNA: TGTGCCAGCACCTTGGGGGGACAAAGCTATGGCTACACCTTC.

Ten or more counts support this clonotype. The CDR3 here is CASSYWEGRSGELFF. CDR3 bases: TGTGCCAGCAGTTACTGGGAGGGCCGTTCTGGGGAGCTGTTTTTT. V usage is TRBV6-2 or TRBV6-3 and J usage is TRBJ2-2; TRBD2 matches 7 bases. Germline assignment: CDR1 MNHEY and CDR2 SVGEGT. The J segment lost 8 bases and the V segment lost 1 base, leaving 7 bases of the junction unmatched. The CDR3 sequence is 15 residues long.

The gene calls are TRBV11-2 and TRBJ2-7; D remains unclear. The V gene lost 5 bases and the J gene lost 6 bases, with 14 bases spanning the gap. Germline CDR1 is SGHAT and CDR2 is FQNNGV. This CDR3 spans 13 amino acids. The CDR3 spells CASSPLSIVEQYF. As DNA, the CDR3 is TGTGCCAGCAGCCCACTCTCAATCGTCGAGCAGTACTTC.

The rearrangement joins TRBV20-1 to TRBJ2-1; 8 bases fit TRBD1. The CDR3 length is 11 residues. Germline CDR1 DFQATT, CDR2 SNEGSKA (reference sequence). J was trimmed by 7 bases and V by 7 bases; bases with no gene match: 3. The DNA of the CDR3 is TGCAGTGTTCGGACAGGGAATGAGCAGTTCTTC. Translated: CSVRTGNEQFF.

In this sample, this clonotype turned up a few times. This chain links TRBV6-5 with TRBJ2-3; the D is unclear. Germline V gives CDR1 MNHEY, CDR2 SVGAGI. This CDR3 has 17 residues. Trimming stripped 2 bases from V and 4 bases from J, with 19 bases between. The CDR3 loop is CASSYGKLGWLADTQYF. The CDR3 nucleotides are TGTGCCAGCAGTTACGGCAAGCTGGGGTGGCTGGCAGATACGCAGTATTTT.

V gene TRBV4-3 combines with J gene TRBJ2-5; D gene uncertain. This CDR3 is built from 15 residues. Germline CDR1 is LGHNA and CDR2 is YSLEER. The germline V and J ends were trimmed by 0 bases and 9 bases, with 17 bases remaining between them. The CDR3 sequence: CASSQDKVGSLPQYF. The CDR3 DNA follows: TGCGCCAGCAGCCAAGATAAAGTTGGTTCATTGCCCCAGTACTTC.

The rearrangement joins TRBV4-2 to TRBJ2-1, with 14 bases aligning to TRBD2. This CDR3 is 16 amino acids long. V gave up 2 bases and J gave up 6 bases; unmatched junction bases: 3. Looked up from germline, CDR1 is LGHNA and CDR2 is YNFKEQ. CDR3: CASSQTGTSGSNEQFF. DNA of the CDR3: TGTGCCAGCAGCCAAACCGGGACTAGCGGGAGCAATGAGCAGTTCTTC.

This clonotype showed up just a few times. The chain joins TRBV28 to TRBJ2-7, with TRBD1 matching 8 bases. The CDR3 has 14 residues. V trimming: 6 bases; J trimming: 6 bases; junction bases outside the gene matches: 10. Germline lookup yields CDR1 MDHEN and CDR2 SYDVKM. The CDR3 loop reads CASSLTGTGFEQYF. The CDR3 coding sequence is TGTGCCAGCAGCCTGACCGGGACAGGATTCGAGCAGTACTTC.

This clonotype showed up many times. V and J are TRBV28 and TRBJ2-2; a weak D match, TRBD1 (5 bases). V shed 6 bases and J shed 8 bases, with 25 bases lying between them. The CDR3 contains 17 residues. Germline V gene sequence: CDR1 MDHEN, CDR2 SYDVKM. The CDR3: CASSPPLVGRYRGELFF. CDR3 in DNA: TGTGCCAGCAGCCCTCCATTGGTGGGGCGATATAGAGGGGAGCTGTTTTTT.

This clonotype has at least ten counts. This sequence joins TRBV5-1 and TRBJ2-1, with D unresolved. The CDR3 is 13 residues long. Trimming left V 0 bases short and J 6 bases short, with 7 bases between. The germline gives CDR1 SGHRS, CDR2 YFSETQ. The CDR3 loop reads CASSLGLSNEQFF. Written as DNA, the CDR3 is TGCGCCAGCAGCTTGGGGCTGAGCAATGAGCAGTTCTTC.

This clonotype was counted between two and nine times. The chain links TRBV25-1 to TRBJ2-7, with 10 bases aligning to TRBD1. This CDR3 comprises 16 residues. The germline gives CDR1 MGHDK, CDR2 SYGVNS. V shed 4 bases, J shed 3 bases, and the junction held 9 bases outside the gene matches. CDR3 DNA sequence: TGTGCCAGCAGTGGGATCCGGGACAGGGGCTACTACGAGCAGTACTTC. This gives the protein CASSGIRDRGYYEQYF.

This clonotype was detected once. The chain employs TRBV4-3 and TRBJ2-5; perhaps D is TRBD1 or TRBD2 (6 bases each). CDR1 is LGHNA, CDR2 YSLEER, per germline. V was cut by 0 bases and J by 4 bases, with 9 bases left in between. The CDR3 length is 14 residues. The CDR3 is CASSQEEGGETQYF. The CDR3 coding sequence is TGCGCCAGCAGCCAAGAAGAGGGGGGAGAGACCCAGTACTTC.

In this sample, this clonotype turned up a few times. The chain employs TRBV4-3 and TRBJ2-7, with D perhaps TRBD2 (5 bases). The length of the CDR3 is 15 residues. Germline CDR1 reads LGHNA; CDR2 reads YSLEER. V was pared by 3 bases and J by 3 bases, with 15 bases between. Here the CDR3 reads CASSHVPGVLYEQYF. CDR3 DNA sequence: TGCGCCAGCAGCCACGTTCCCGGGGTCCTCTACGAGCAGTACTTC.

The chain uses TRBV27 and TRBJ2-1, with TRBD1 as a possible D gene (5 bases). Trimming removed 5 bases from V and 5 bases from J, with 19 bases in between. The CDR3 is 16 residues long. Germline values: CDR1 MNHEY, CDR2 SMNVEV (reference sequence). The CDR3 coding sequence is TGTGCCAGCAGTCCCGTGGACATCTTTTCTAACAATGAGCAGTTCTTC. Protein product: CASSPVDIFSNNEQFF.

This clonotype has only a few counts. This rearrangement joins TRBV24-1 to TRBJ2-1, with 12 positions matching TRBD2. V trimming: 2 bases; J trimming: 9 bases; junction bases outside the gene matches: 19. The germline V gene encodes CDR1 KGHDR and CDR2 SFDVKD. CDR3 length: 20 amino acids. CDR3 protein: CATSDYTARLAGEAGSEQFF. The CDR3 DNA reads TGTGCCACCAGTGATTACACAGCGCGACTAGCGGGAGAGGCGGGGAGTGAGCAGTTCTTC.

The chain couples TRBV4-3 to TRBJ2-2, with D tentatively TRBD2 (5 bases). The germline gives CDR1 LGHNA, CDR2 YSLEER. V was clipped by 0 bases and J by 6 bases, with 14 bases between them. The CDR3 contains 16 residues. In DNA, the CDR3 is TGCGCCAGCAGCCAAGATGGTAGCGTCCTTTCCGGGGAGCTGTTTTTT. Translation gives CASSQDGSVLSGELFF.

This chain links TRBV6-1 with TRBJ2-1; TRBD1 matches 9 bases. J lost 4 bases, V lost 2 bases, and 6 bases had no gene match. The germline V gene encodes CDR1 MNHNS and CDR2 SASEGT. This CDR3 is built from 16 residues. CDR3 coding DNA: TGTGCCAGCAGTGAACCCCGGGACAGGGCTTACAATGAGCAGTTCTTC. Translating it yields CASSEPRDRAYNEQFF.

This clonotype was seen only a few times. The chain carries TRBV14 and TRBJ2-7; a possible D gene is TRBD2 (7 bases). This CDR3 contains 15 residues. The V end lost 3 bases, the J end lost 2 bases, and 14 bases lay between the germline ends. The germline gives CDR1 SGHDN, CDR2 FVKESK. The CDR3 DNA follows: TGTGCCAGCAGCCACCCCGGGGGGCAGACCTACGAGCAGTACTTC. Translating it yields CASSHPGGQTYEQYF.

This clonotype was counted between two and nine times. This sequence joins TRBV29-1 and TRBJ2-2; 14 bases align to TRBD2. Germline V gene data show CDR1 as SQVTM and CDR2 as ANQGSEA. The trim removed 6 bases at V and 6 bases at J, leaving 6 bases unmatched. This CDR3 is built from 15 residues. CDR3 coding DNA: TGCAGCGTGCCGGGACTAGCGGGAGTTGCCGGGGAGCTGTTTTTT. This codes for CSVPGLAGVAGELFF.

This clonotype was counted between two and nine times. The V call is TRBV12-3 or TRBV12-4, the J call TRBJ2-2, with a weak D call TRBD2 (6 bases). The CDR3 spans 16 residues. V lost 6 bases and J 3 bases, leaving 17 bases between the germline ends. The CDR3 DNA reads as TGTGCCAGCAGAAGCCCGGGTAGGGAGGACACCGGGGAGCTGTTTTTT. It translates to CASRSPGREDTGELFF.

This clonotype was found a few times. This rearrangement joins TRBV6-2 or TRBV6-3 to TRBJ1-5; TRBD1 might be the D (5 bases). Trimming left V 5 bases short and J 1 base short, with 15 bases between. Germline values: CDR1 MNHEY, CDR2 SVGEGT. CDR3 length equals 16 residues. The CDR3: CASSRPSRDSNQPQHF. The DNA of the CDR3 is TGTGCCAGCAGTCGACCCTCCCGGGACAGCAATCAGCCCCAGCATTTT.

V and J are TRBV28 and TRBJ2-3, with TRBD2 matching 10 bases. Trimming took 5 bases from V and 2 from J; bases not matched to a gene: 19. Germline loops: CDR1 MDHEN, CDR2 SYDVKM. The CDR3 contains 20 residues. The CDR3 loop is CASSRFGRFVGLADTDTQYF. The CDR3 nucleotides read TGTGCCAGCAGTCGGTTTGGGAGGTTCGTAGGACTAGCGGACACAGATACGCAGTATTTT.

The table lists this clonotype with many counts. The CDR3 region is CASSLLTSGQETQYF. The CDR3, as DNA: TGCGCCAGCAGCTTGCTGACTAGCGGCCAAGAGACCCAGTACTTC. The chain uses TRBV5-1 and TRBJ2-5; 9 nucleotides line up with TRBD2. Per germline, CDR1 SGHRS and CDR2 YFSETQ. CDR3 length: 15 residues. With 1 base clipped from V and 1 base from J, the junction kept 2 bases outside the gene matches.